The rows below give T cell receptor beta chains drawn from one sample of a study of technical replicates of blood from a handful of donors. The assay was immunoSEQ multiplex PCR, and TCRdb's table has in-frame clones only and misses some. The sample shows around 63,000 clones, roughly 98% of them seen only once. The specimen sequenced was T cells isolated from PBMCs. The source is a human donor in good health. Both conserved end residues are part of each CDR3. The D gene is left open where the match is weak. Clone size, where shown, is once, few, many, or a class for clones that have expanded.

>TRBV5-4|.|TRBJ2-5|once
CASSLGRTEQETQYF
TGTGCCAGCAGTTTGGGGCGGACAGAACAAGAGACCCAGTACTTC
>TRBV5-5|.|TRBJ2-7|once
CASIPPDSYEQYF
TGTGCCAGCATACCCCCCGACAGCTACGAGCAGTACTTC
>TRBV6-4|.|TRBJ1-2|.
CASSPGDEGNGYTF
TGTGCCAGTTCCCCAGGGGATGAAGGAAATGGCTACACCTTC
>TRBV11-2|TRBD1|TRBJ1-1|.
CASSTLQGADTEAFF
TGTGCCAGCAGCACCCTACAGGGGGCGGACACTGAAGCTTTCTTT
>TRBV5-8|.|TRBJ1-2|.
CASSSGVYYGYTF
TGTGCCAGCAGCTCAGGGGTTTACTATGGCTACACCTTC
>TRBV11-3|.|TRBJ2-1|.
CASSLYPISEQFF
TGTGCCAGCAGCTTATACCCCATCAGTGAGCAGTTCTTC
>TRBV2|TRBD2|TRBJ2-1|.
CASSLRLAGYNEQFF
TGTGCCAGCAGTCTCCGACTAGCGGGATACAATGAGCAGTTCTTC
>TRBV6-1|.|TRBJ2-3|.
CASSDQGADTQYF
TGTGCCAGCAGTGACCAGGGCGCAGATACGCAGTATTTT
>TRBV7-8|TRBD2|TRBJ2-7|.
CASSLEAGASYEQYF
TGTGCCAGCAGCTTAGAAGCGGGAGCCTCCTACGAGCAGTACTTC
>TRBV6-1|.|TRBJ2-3|.
CASTQGRTRQDTQYF
TGTGCCAGCACCCAGGGCAGAACCCGACAAGATACGCAGTATTTT
>TRBV21-1|.|TRBJ2-2|.
CASSTGTGKLFF
TGTGCCAGCAGCACCGGGACAGGGAAACTGTTTTTT
>TRBV5-1|TRBD2|TRBJ2-7|.
CASSIGAGGGEQYF
TGCGCCAGCAGTATAGGGGCGGGGGGCGGCGAGCAGTACTTC
>TRBV6-5|.|TRBJ2-1|.
CASSYSLASAYNEQFF
TGTGCCAGCAGTTACTCTTTGGCTAGCGCTTACAATGAGCAGTTCTTC
>TRBV5-1|.|TRBJ2-6|.
CASSPLSGANVLTF
TGCGCCAGCAGCCCCCTCTCTGGGGCCAACGTCCTGACTTTC
>TRBV6-1|TRBD2|TRBJ2-7|once
CASGIRGGYEQYF
TGTGCCAGCGGGATACGGGGGGGATACGAGCAGTACTTC
>TRBV19|.|TRBJ2-5|.
CASSDTRGETQYF
TGTGCCAGTAGTGATACTAGAGGAGAGACCCAGTACTTC
>TRBV6-5|.|TRBJ1-1|.
CASSYGGTEAFF
TGTGCCAGCAGTTATGGAGGCACTGAAGCTTTCTTT
>TRBV10-2|.|TRBJ1-5|.
CASSEQVEYSNQPQHF
TGCGCCAGCAGTGAACAGGTAGAATATAGCAATCAGCCCCAGCATTTT
>TRBV6-5|.|TRBJ1-3|.
CASSWRGPTGNTIYF
TGTGCCAGCAGTTGGAGGGGTCCCACTGGAAACACCATATATTTT
>TRBV11-2|.|TRBJ2-7|few
CASSQTSGYEQYF
TGTGCCAGCAGCCAAACCAGCGGGTACGAGCAGTACTTC
>TRBV10-3|.|TRBJ2-7|once
CASGRDGYEQYF
TGTGCCTCAGGGCGGGATGGCTACGAGCAGTACTTC
>TRBV30|TRBD2|TRBJ2-1|.
CAWRRSGVHNEQFF
TGTGCCTGGAGACGGAGCGGGGTTCACAATGAGCAGTTCTTC
>TRBV5-4|.|TRBJ2-7|.
CASSPGRIKTRSYEQYF
TGTGCCAGCAGTCCCGGCAGGATCAAGACACGCTCCTACGAGCAGTACTTC
>TRBV7-9|TRBD1|TRBJ2-5|.
CASSWDRETQYF
TGTGCCAGCAGCTGGGACAGGGAGACCCAGTACTTC
>TRBV6-1|.|TRBJ1-1|.
CAIGEGAGTEAFF
TGTGCCATAGGCGAGGGCGCGGGCACTGAAGCTTTCTTT
>TRBV6-4|TRBD2|TRBJ2-1|.
CASSDSAGGNNEQFF
TGTGCCAGCAGTGACTCAGCGGGGGGCAACAATGAGCAGTTCTTC
>TRBV2|TRBD2|TRBJ2-7|.
CASRGGLAGVEQYF
TGTGCCAGCAGGGGGGGGCTAGCGGGAGTCGAGCAGTACTTC
>TRBV6-1|.|TRBJ2-5|once
CASSGRTVQETQYF
TGTGCCAGCAGTGGAAGGACAGTGCAAGAGACCCAGTACTTC
>TRBV4-1|TRBD2|TRBJ2-1|.
CASSQALADPYNEQFF
TGCGCCAGCAGCCAAGCCCTAGCGGATCCCTACAATGAGCAGTTCTTC
>TRBV4-1|.|TRBJ2-3|.
CASSGATDTQYF
TGCGCCAGCTCAGGGGCCACAGATACGCAGTATTTT
>TRBV11-1|.|TRBJ1-2|.
CASSLETTGYTF
TGTGCCAGCAGCTTAGAGACAACGGGCTACACCTTC
>TRBV2|.|TRBJ1-1|.
CASSAQGNTEAFF
TGTGCCAGCAGTGCACAGGGTAACACTGAAGCTTTCTTT
>TRBV5-4|.|TRBJ1-1|.
CASSSGLAEAFF
TGTGCCAGCAGTTCGGGGTTAGCTGAAGCTTTCTTT
>TRBV15|TRBD1|TRBJ1-5|.
CATSRNTRTGLGNQPQHF
TGTGCCACCAGCAGAAATACCCGGACAGGGCTAGGCAATCAGCCCCAGCATTTT
>TRBV27|.|TRBJ2-1|.
CASSFGGAFLNEQFF
TGTGCCAGCAGTTTCGGAGGGGCGTTCTTGAATGAGCAGTTCTTC
>TRBV28|.|TRBJ2-3|.
CASSAIGAGRGETDTQYF
TGTGCCAGCAGTGCGATTGGGGCGGGGAGAGGGGAAACAGATACGCAGTATTTT
>TRBV20-1|.|TRBJ2-5|.
CSATDRSQYF
TGCAGTGCTACGGATCGGAGCCAGTACTTC
>TRBV29-1|TRBD2|TRBJ2-1|.
CSVDLAGNEQFF
TGCAGCGTTGATCTAGCGGGGAATGAGCAGTTCTTC
>TRBV10-3|TRBD1|TRBJ1-1|.
CATRGGQGITINTEAFF
TGTGCCACTCGGGGGGGACAGGGAATTACAATTAACACTGAAGCTTTCTTT
>TRBV28|.|TRBJ1-5|.
CASSQAGQWSNQPQHF
TGTGCCAGCAGTCAGGCGGGGCAGTGGAGCAATCAGCCCCAGCATTTT
>TRBV15|.|TRBJ1-1|once
CATSSGGNTEAFF
TGTGCCACCAGCAGTGGCGGAAACACTGAAGCTTTCTTT
>TRBV30|.|TRBJ1-2|.
CAWSQNGGAGYTF
TGTGCCTGGAGCCAGAACGGGGGGGCTGGCTACACCTTC
>TRBV5-4|.|TRBJ2-5|once
CASSTGQTAQETQYF
TGTGCCAGCAGCACTGGACAGACTGCCCAAGAGACCCAGTACTTC
>TRBV5-1|.|TRBJ1-2|once
CASSPTPTNYGYTF
TGCGCCAGCAGCCCGACACCTACTAACTATGGCTACACCTTC
>TRBV7-9|TRBD2|TRBJ2-2|.
CASSPTSGRNTGELFF
TGTGCCAGCAGCCCGACTAGCGGGAGGAACACCGGGGAGCTGTTTTTT
>TRBV9|.|TRBJ2-5|.
CASSVGRQVQETQYF
TGTGCCAGCAGCGTAGGTCGACAGGTCCAAGAGACCCAGTACTTC
>TRBV4-1|.|TRBJ2-7|.
CASSQTQTGSYEQYF
TGCGCCAGCAGCCAGACCCAAACAGGGTCCTACGAGCAGTACTTC
>TRBV2|.|TRBJ2-7|.
CASSESVPGVEQYF
TGTGCCAGCAGTGAGTCGGTCCCTGGAGTTGAGCAGTACTTC
>TRBV5-1|.|TRBJ1-2|.
CASSFPSDGYTF
TGCGCCAGCAGCTTCCCTTCGGATGGCTACACCTTC
>TRBV30|.|TRBJ1-4|.
CAWSRATNEKLFF
TGTGCCTGGAGCCGTGCAACTAATGAAAAACTGTTTTTT
>TRBV6-5|.|TRBJ1-1|.
CASSPRGSSTEAFF
TGTGCCAGCAGTCCCAGAGGGTCATCCACTGAAGCTTTCTTT
>TRBV7-9|TRBD2|TRBJ2-1|.
CASSLGTGGAGNEQFF
TGTGCCAGCAGCCTGGGCACGGGGGGGGCGGGAAATGAGCAGTTCTTC
>TRBV9|TRBD1|TRBJ2-7|.
CASSGTGTGQYF
TGTGCCAGCAGCGGCACCGGGACAGGACAGTACTTC